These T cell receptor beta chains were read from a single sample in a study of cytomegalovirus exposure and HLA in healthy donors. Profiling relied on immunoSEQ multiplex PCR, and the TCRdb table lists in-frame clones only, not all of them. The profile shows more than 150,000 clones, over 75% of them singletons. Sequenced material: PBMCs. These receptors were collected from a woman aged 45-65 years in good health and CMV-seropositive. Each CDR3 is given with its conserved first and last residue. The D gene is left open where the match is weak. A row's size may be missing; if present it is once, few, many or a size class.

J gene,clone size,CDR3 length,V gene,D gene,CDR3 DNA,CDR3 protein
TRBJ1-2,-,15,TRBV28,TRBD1,TGTGCCAGCAGTTTCCCGACCCGGGACAGAACGTCCTACACCTTC,CASSFPTRDRTSYTF
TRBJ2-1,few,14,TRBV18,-,TGTGCCAGCTCAGTCGGGATTGAGGGAGGAGAGCAGTTCTTC,CASSVGIEGGEQFF
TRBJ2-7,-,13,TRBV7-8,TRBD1,TGTGCCAGCAGCATCCTAGGGGGCAACGAGCAGTACTTC,CASSILGGNEQYF
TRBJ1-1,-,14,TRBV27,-,TGTGCCAGCAGTTCCCAGCTCCCAGGGACTGAAGCTTTCTTT,CASSSQLPGTEAFF
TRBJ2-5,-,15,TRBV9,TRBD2,TGTGCCAGCAGCCTAGCGGGAAGGGGAGGAGAGACCCAGTACTTC,CASSLAGRGGETQYF
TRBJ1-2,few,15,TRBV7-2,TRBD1,TGTGCCAGCAGCACCGGACAGGGCAATGGGTATGGCTACACCTTC,CASSTGQGNGYGYTF
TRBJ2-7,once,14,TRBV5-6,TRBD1,TGTGCCAGCAGCGACGGGACAGGGACCTACGAGCAGTACTTC,CASSDGTGTYEQYF
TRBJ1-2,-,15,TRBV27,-,TGTGCCAGCAGTTCCCCCGTAACAGGGACCTATGGCTACACCTTC,CASSSPVTGTYGYTF
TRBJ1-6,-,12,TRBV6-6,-,TGTGCCAGCAGACGGTATAATTCACCCCTCCACTTT,CASRRYNSPLHF
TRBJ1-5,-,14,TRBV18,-,TGTGCCAGCTCCCCGGGGGGGGGCAATCAGCCCCAGCATTTT,CASSPGGGNQPQHF
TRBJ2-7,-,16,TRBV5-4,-,TGTGCCAGCAGCTTACCCGGGTCAGGGTCTTTCTACGAGCAGTACTTC,CASSLPGSGSFYEQYF
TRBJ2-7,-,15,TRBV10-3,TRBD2,TGTGCCATCAGACAAGGACTAGCGGTAAACTACGAGCAGTACTTC,CAIRQGLAVNYEQYF
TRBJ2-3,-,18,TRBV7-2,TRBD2,TGTGCCAGCAGCAATCGTCCCGGGACTAGCGGGAGCACAGATACGCAGTATTTT,CASSNRPGTSGSTDTQYF
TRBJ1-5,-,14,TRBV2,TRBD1,TGTGCCAGCACCGGGACAGGGGGCAATCAGCCCCAGCATTTT,CASTGTGGNQPQHF
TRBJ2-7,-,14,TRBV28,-,TGTGCCAGCAGCCCCGGGAGTCCCTCCTACGAGCAGTACTTC,CASSPGSPSYEQYF
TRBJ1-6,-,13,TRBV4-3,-,TGCGCCAGCAGCCAAGGTCCGGGTTCACCCCTCCACTTT,CASSQGPGSPLHF
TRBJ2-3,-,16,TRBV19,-,TGTGCCAGTAGTCTCCCGGGGATCGCCGGCACAGATACGCAGTATTTT,CASSLPGIAGTDTQYF
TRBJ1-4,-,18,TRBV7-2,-,TGTGCCAGCAGCCCCCGCCAATTAGACAGAGCAACTAATGAAAAACTGTTTTTT,CASSPRQLDRATNEKLFF
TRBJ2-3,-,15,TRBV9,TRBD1,TGTGCCAGCAGCGTAGCTGGGACAGCCACAGATACGCAGTATTTT,CASSVAGTATDTQYF
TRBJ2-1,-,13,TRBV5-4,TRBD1,TGTGCCAGCAGCGGTTACAGGGGTCGAGAGCAGTTCTTC,CASSGYRGREQFF
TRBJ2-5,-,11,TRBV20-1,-,TGCAGTGCTAGAAGGGGGGAGACCCAGTACTTC,CSARRGETQYF
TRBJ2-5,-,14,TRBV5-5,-,TGTGCCAGCAGCTTCAGGGGAGACCAAGAGACCCAGTACTTC,CASSFRGDQETQYF
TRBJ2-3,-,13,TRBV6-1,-,TGTGCCACCATCCTGACATACACAGATACGCAGTATTTT,CATILTYTDTQYF
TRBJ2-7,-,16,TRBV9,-,TGTGCCAGCAGCGCTCCCAGCCAGGGGAGCTCCTACGAGCAGTACTTC,CASSAPSQGSSYEQYF
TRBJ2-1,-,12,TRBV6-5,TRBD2,TGTGCCAGCAGTTACGGGCCGGGGGGACAGTTCTTC,CASSYGPGGQFF
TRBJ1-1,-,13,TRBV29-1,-,TGCAGCGTTGTTTGGGCTGTGAACACTGAAGCTTTCTTT,CSVVWAVNTEAFF
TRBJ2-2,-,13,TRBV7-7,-,TGTGCTAGCAGCGAGCGAGATTACGGGGAGCTGTTTTTT,CASSERDYGELFF
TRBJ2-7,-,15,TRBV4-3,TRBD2,TGCGCCAGCAGCCAAGGTGGCGGGAGCTCCTACGAGCAGTACTTC,CASSQGGGSSYEQYF
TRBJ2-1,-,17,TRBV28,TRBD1,TGTGCCAGCAGTTTGGCCCCAGGACAGGGGCTCTACAATGAGCAGTTCTTC,CASSLAPGQGLYNEQFF
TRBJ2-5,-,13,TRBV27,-,TGTGCCAGCAGTTTAGTACTCCAAGAGACCCAGTACTTC,CASSLVLQETQYF
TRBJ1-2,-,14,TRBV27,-,TGTGCCAGCAGGCTATCGGGACACCCCTATGGCTACACCTTC,CASRLSGHPYGYTF
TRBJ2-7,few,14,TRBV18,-,TGTGCCAGCTCACCTACAAATTCCAACTACGAGCAGTACTTC,CASSPTNSNYEQYF